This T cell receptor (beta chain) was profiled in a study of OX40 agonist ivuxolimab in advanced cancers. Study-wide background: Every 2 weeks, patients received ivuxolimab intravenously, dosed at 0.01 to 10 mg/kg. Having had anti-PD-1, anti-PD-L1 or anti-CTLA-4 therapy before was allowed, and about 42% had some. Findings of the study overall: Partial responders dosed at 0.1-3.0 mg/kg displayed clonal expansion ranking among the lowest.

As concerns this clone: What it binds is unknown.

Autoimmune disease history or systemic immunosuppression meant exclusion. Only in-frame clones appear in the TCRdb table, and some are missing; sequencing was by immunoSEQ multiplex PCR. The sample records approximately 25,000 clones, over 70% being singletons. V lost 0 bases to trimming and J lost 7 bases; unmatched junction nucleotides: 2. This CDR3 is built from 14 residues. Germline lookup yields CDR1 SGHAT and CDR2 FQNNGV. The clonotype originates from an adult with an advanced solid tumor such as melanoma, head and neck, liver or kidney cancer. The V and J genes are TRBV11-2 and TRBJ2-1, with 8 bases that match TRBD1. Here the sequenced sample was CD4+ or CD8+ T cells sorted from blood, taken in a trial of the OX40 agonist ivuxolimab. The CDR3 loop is CASSLDQGANEQFF. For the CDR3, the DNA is TGTGCCAGCAGCTTAGATCAGGGGGCAAATGAGCAGTTCTTC. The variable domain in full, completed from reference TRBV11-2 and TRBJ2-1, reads EAGVAQSPRYKIIEKRQSVAFWCNPISGHATLYWYQQILGQGPKLLIQFQNNGVVDDSQLPKDRFSAERLKGVDSTLKIQPAKLEDSAVYLCASSLDQGANEQFFGPGTRLTVL.